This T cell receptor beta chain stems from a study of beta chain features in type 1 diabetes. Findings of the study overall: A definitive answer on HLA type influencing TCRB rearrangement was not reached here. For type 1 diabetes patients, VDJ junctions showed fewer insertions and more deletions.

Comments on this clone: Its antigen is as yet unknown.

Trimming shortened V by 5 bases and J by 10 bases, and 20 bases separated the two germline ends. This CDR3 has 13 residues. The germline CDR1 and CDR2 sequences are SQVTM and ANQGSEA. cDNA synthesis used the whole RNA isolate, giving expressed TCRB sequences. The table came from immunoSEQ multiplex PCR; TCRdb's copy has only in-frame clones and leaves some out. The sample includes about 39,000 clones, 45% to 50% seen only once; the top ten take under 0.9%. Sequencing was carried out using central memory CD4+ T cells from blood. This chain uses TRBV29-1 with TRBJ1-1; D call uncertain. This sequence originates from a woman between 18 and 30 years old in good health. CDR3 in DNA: TGCAGCGTTCCTTCCGGGCCTAGGAGCGGAGCTTTCTTT. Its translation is CSVPSGPRSGAFF.